This TCR beta chain originates from a study of blood T cell repertoires in COVID-19. Study-level background: Some COVID-19 samples were acute and others convalescent; all came from the United States, Italy and Spain. PBMCs, B-cell-depleted T cells, or T cells provided the cDNA or gDNA that made up the material.

Source study methods: For nucleated cells, counts were estimated from reference gene primer amplification. Data came from immunoSEQ multiplex PCR; TCRdb stores just in-frame clones and leaves some out. V, J and clone size reflect that table, while D and trimming were determined from the DNA. The repertoire has over 50,000 clones, 72% of them found once; the top ten carry 4% to 5%. V lost 8 bases, J lost 3 bases, and 4 bases lay in between. CDR3 length: 11 residues. Germline values: CDR1 LGHDT, CDR2 YNNKEL (reference sequence). The V gene is TRBV3-1 (or the pseudogene TRBV3-2), the J gene TRBJ1-4; no clear D gene. The sample was peripheral blood. The TCR originated in a woman in her 70s with COVID-19, enrolled during active disease. CDR3 sequence: CASRANEKLFF. CDR3 DNA: TGTGCCAGCCGGGCTAATGAAAAACTGTTTTTT.